The present T cell receptor (beta chain) was sequenced within a study of T-cell reconstitution after alpha-beta-depleted transplantation in children. This clonotype appeared a few times. Using unique molecular identifiers, the investigators prepared the TCRbeta library. MiXCR was run by TCRdb on the PCR reads, yielding one entry per CDR3 protein. The sample records some 550,000 distinct CDR3 sequences, about 17% being singletons. V lost 2 bases, J lost 6 bases, and 11 bases lay in between. The CDR3 is 13 residues long. The chain carries TRBV12-3 or TRBV12-4 and TRBJ2-7; D remains ambiguous. Specimen: PBMCs from the stem cell graft donor, collected from the stem cell graft. The TCR originated in a human donor who donated a stem cell graft to a child with acute lymphoblastic leukemia. The CDR3 bases are TGTGCCAGCAGTTTAAACACGGGTATCGAGCAGTACTTC. It yields the protein CASSLNTGIEQYF.